A selection of T cell receptor beta chains follows, all from one sample in a study of blood T cells in healthy people across ages. TCRdb re-called the 5' RACE reads through MiXCR, storing one row per CDR3 protein. This table holds around 1.5 million distinct CDR3 sequences, almost 35% found once. Sequencing input: blood. The receptors originated from a woman between 25 and 40 years old in good health. The CDR3 runs from the conserved cysteine through the conserved F or W. The order of the fields is clone size, J gene, V gene, D gene, CDR3 DNA, CDR3 protein. D genes are given only for firm matches. Expanded clones are given a class, and other clones once, few, many or no size at all.

>NA|TRBJ2-1|TRBV7-9|TRBD1
TGTGCCAGCAGCTTCTACAGGGGGCCGGAGGATGAGCAGTTCTTC
CASSFYRGPEDEQFF
>few|TRBJ2-3|TRBV4-2|TRBD2
TGTGCCAGCAGCCAAAGGAGCGGGAATACAGATACGCAGTATTTT
CASSQRSGNTDTQYF
>NA|TRBJ2-1|TRBV6-6|TRBD2
TGTGCCAGCAGTGCTCTCGGGGGGTCCTACAATGAGCAGTTCTTC
CASSALGGSYNEQFF
>few|TRBJ2-1|TRBV27|TRBD2
TGTGCCACCCGTCTAACGACAAGGACTAGCGGGTTCAATGAGCAGTTCTTC
CATRLTTRTSGFNEQFF
>many|TRBJ2-6|TRBV5-1|TRBD1
TGCGCCAGCAGCGAGACAGGGTTAGGGGCCAACGTCCTGACTTTC
CASSETGLGANVLTF
>many|TRBJ2-5|TRBV9|NA
TGTGCCAGCAGCGTAGGTGGGGGCCCCCAAGAGACCCAGTACTTC
CASSVGGGPQETQYF
>NA|TRBJ2-6|TRBV19|NA
TGTGCCAGCTTAAAGGTGGGGGAGCTCAACGTCCTGACTTTC
CASLKVGELNVLTF
>few|TRBJ1-2|TRBV7-9|NA
TGTGCCAGCAGCTTAGAGGTGGGGATGGGCCTTAACTATGGCTACACCTTC
CASSLEVGMGLNYGYTF
>NA|TRBJ2-7|TRBV4-2|NA
TGTGCCAGCAGCGTACCCGGGGGCTCCTACGGGCAGTACTTC
CASSVPGGSYGQYF
>once|TRBJ2-5|TRBV5-1|TRBD2
TGCGCCAGCAGCTTGGCCCGGCTAGCGGGGGGGCCAAAGACCCAGTACTTC
CASSLARLAGGPKTQYF
>NA|TRBJ1-5|TRBV29-1|TRBD1
TGCAGCGTTGCTATGGGACAGGATAGCAATCAGCCCCAGCATTTT
CSVAMGQDSNQPQHF
>NA|TRBJ2-7|TRBV7-6|TRBD2
TGTGCCAGCAGCTTAGGTTGGGCTAGCGGGCCAAGCTCCTACGAGCAGTACTTC
CASSLGWASGPSSYEQYF
>NA|TRBJ1-1|TRBV5-1|NA
TGCGCCAGCAGCCCGGATGGGGTTATGGGGGCTGAGGCTTTCTTT
CASSPDGVMGAEAFF
>NA|TRBJ1-2|TRBV5-1|NA
TGCGCCAGCAGCTTGGATGGCAGAAATGATGGCTACACCTTC
CASSLDGRNDGYTF
>NA|TRBJ2-3|TRBV3-1|NA
TGTGCCAGCAGCCAGAACACGTACACAGATACGCAGTATTTT
CASSQNTYTDTQYF
>NA|TRBJ2-7|TRBV5-5|NA
TGTGCCAGCAGCCCATCCGGGACAACTGCCTACGAGCAGTACTTC
CASSPSGTTAYEQYF
>NA|TRBJ2-5|TRBV30|TRBD1
TGTGCCTGGAGTGTAGGTCTTGGGGACAGGGCCCATGAGACCCAGTACTTC
CAWSVGLGDRAHETQYF